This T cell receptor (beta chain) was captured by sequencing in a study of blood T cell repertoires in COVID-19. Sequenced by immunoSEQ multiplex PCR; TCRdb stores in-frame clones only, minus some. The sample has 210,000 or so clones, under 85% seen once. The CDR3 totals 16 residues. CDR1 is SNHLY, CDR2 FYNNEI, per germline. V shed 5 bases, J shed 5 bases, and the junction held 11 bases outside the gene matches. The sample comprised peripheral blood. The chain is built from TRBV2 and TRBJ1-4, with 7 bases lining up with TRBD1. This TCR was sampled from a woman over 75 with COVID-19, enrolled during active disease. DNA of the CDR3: TGTGCCAGCAGTAGGGAAGGACAGGTACTGAATGAAAAACTGTTTTTT. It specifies CASSREGQVLNEKLFF.